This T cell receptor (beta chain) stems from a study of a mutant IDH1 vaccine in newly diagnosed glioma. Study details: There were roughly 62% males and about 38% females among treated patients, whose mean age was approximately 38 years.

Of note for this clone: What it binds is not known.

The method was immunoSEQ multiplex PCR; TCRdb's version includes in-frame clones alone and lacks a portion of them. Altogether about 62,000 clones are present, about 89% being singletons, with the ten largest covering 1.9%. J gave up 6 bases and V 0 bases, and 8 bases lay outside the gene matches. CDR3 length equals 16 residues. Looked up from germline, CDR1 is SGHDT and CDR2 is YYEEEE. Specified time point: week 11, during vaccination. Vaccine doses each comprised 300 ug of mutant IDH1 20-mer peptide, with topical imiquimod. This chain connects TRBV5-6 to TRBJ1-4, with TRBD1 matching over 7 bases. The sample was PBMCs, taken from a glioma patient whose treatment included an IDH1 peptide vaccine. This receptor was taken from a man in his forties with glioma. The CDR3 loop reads CASSLVTGIGDEKLFF. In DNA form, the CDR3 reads TGTGCCAGCAGCTTGGTGACAGGGATCGGGGATGAAAAACTGTTTTTT.